This T cell receptor beta chain was observed in a study of blood T cell repertoires in COVID-19. Study information: The samples span acute and convalescent COVID-19 from the United States, Italy and Spain. Sources were T cells, B-cell-depleted T cells, or PBMCs; the material itself was cDNA or gDNA.

Seattle participants joined during active infection and were tracked over time. Germline CDR1 and CDR2: SGHTA and FQGTGA. This CDR3 is 14 amino acids long. With V trimmed by 6 bases and J by 2 bases, 6 bases remained unmatched. As originally analysed: Estimation of nucleated cell counts was performed using reference gene primer amplification. Data came from immunoSEQ multiplex PCR; TCRdb stores just in-frame clones and leaves some out. From that table come the V and J calls and clone size; the DNA was used to work out D and trimming. Of about 390,000 clones in the sample, 70% to 90% were seen once. The chain joins TRBV7-3 to TRBJ2-5; TRBD2 agrees at 7 bases. Source material: peripheral blood. The TCR originated in a woman aged 60-75 years with COVID-19, enrolled during active disease. CDR3: CASSSGLLQETQYF. Here the CDR3 DNA reads TGTGCCAGCAGTTCGGGACTATTACAAGAGACCCAGTACTTC. Supplemented by reference TRBV7-3 and TRBJ2-5, the full variable domain reads GAGVSQTPSNKVTEKGKYVELRCDPISGHTALYWYRQSLGQGPEFLIYFQGTGAADDSGLPNDRFFAVRPEGSVSTLKIQRTERGDSAVYLCASSSGLLQETQYFGPGTRLLVL.